This T cell receptor (beta chain) derives from a study of T cells in Graves' hyperthyroidism and ophthalmopathy. General study results and limits: Researchers found most expanded thyroid clonotypes above 0.001 in blood as well.

TCR beta CDR3 region amplification was performed from RNA transcripts. Initially, a first-round RT-PCR of the TCR CDR3 employed the HTBI primer set. Using its own MiXCR run on the multiplex PCR reads, TCRdb lists one record per CDR3 protein. The sample consists of 800,000 or so distinct CDR3 sequences, around 39% of them appearing once. Per germline, CDR1 SNHLY and CDR2 FYNNEI. This CDR3 contains 13 residues. Worth noting for this clonotype: The antigen remains unidentified. Germline and junction disagree at one end, which may indicate a read error.

Source material: blood. The gene calls are TRBV2 and TRBJ2-7; D remains unclear. The clonotype comes from a man younger than 30 with Graves' hyperthyroidism. The CDR3 region has the DNA TGCGCCAGCAGCCAAGAAATGCGTCACGAGCAGTACTTC. Protein sequence: CASSQEMRHEQYF.